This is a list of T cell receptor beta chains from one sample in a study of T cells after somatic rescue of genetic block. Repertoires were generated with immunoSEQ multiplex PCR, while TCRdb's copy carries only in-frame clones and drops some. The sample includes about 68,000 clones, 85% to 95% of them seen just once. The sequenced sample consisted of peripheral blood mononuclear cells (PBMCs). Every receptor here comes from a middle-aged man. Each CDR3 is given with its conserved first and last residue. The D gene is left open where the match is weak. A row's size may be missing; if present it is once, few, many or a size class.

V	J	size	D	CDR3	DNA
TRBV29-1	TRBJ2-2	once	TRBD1	CSVTPGTGGVGTGELFF	TGCAGCGTTACACCCGGGACAGGGGGAGTCGGTACCGGGGAGCTGTTTTTT
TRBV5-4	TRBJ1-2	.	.	CASSPPTSNYGYTF	TGTGCCAGCAGTCCTCCGACATCTAACTATGGCTACACCTTC
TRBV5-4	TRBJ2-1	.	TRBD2	CASSTGTSGPTGQFF	TGTGCCAGCAGCACCGGGACTAGCGGGCCCACGGGGCAGTTCTTC
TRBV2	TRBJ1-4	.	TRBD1	CASSRQGNEKLFF	TGTGCCAGCAGCCGACAGGGGAATGAAAAACTGTTTTTT
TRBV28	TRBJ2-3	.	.	CASSPLPGPTSTDTQYF	TGTGCCAGCAGTCCGCTGCCGGGCCCTACTAGCACAGATACGCAGTATTTT
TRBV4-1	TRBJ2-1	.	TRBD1	CASSQVDRDNEQFF	TGCGCCAGCAGCCAAGTGGACAGGGACAATGAGCAGTTCTTC
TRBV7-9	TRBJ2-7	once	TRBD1	CASSGEGQGARGEQYF	TGTGCCAGCAGCGGAGAGGGACAGGGGGCGCGGGGCGAGCAGTACTTC
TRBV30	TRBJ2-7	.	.	CAWRDPGVSYEQYF	TGTGCCTGGAGGGACCCCGGAGTTTCCTACGAGCAGTACTTC
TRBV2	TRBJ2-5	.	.	CASNRDGGETQYF	TGTGCCAGCAACAGGGATGGCGGCGAGACCCAGTACTTC
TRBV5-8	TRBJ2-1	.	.	CASSPQLISVASSSYNEQFF	TGTGCCAGCAGCCCCCAGCTTATTTCGGTCGCGTCTAGCTCCTACAATGAGCAGTTCTTC
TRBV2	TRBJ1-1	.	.	CASSVQSLDGFF	TGTGCCAGCAGTGTCCAGTCCCTCGATGGTTTCTTT
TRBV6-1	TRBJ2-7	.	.	CASSSNGVSYEQYF	TGTGCCAGCAGTTCCAACGGGGTCTCCTACGAGCAGTACTTC
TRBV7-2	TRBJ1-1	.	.	CASRSGLEKNTEAFF	TGTGCCAGCAGATCAGGGTTGGAGAAGAACACTGAAGCTTTCTTT
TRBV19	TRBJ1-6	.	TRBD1	CASSTIGQGGSPLHF	TGTGCCAGTAGTACCATTGGACAGGGCGGTTCACCCCTCCACTTT
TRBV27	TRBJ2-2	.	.	CASSSLRADTGELFF	TGTGCCAGCAGTTCGTTGAGGGCGGACACCGGGGAGCTGTTTTTT
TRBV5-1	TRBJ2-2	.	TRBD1	CASSPGTANTGELFF	TGCGCCAGCAGTCCAGGGACAGCTAACACCGGGGAGCTGTTTTTT
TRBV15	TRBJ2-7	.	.	CATSRDPPYEQYF	TGTGCCACCAGCAGAGATCCGCCCTACGAGCAGTACTTC
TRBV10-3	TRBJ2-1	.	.	CAISDRKVGYNEQFF	TGTGCCATCAGTGACAGGAAAGTCGGTTACAATGAGCAGTTCTTC
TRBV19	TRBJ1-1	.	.	CASSRGARGKAFF	TGTGCCAGTAGTAGAGGGGCCCGAGGGAAAGCTTTCTTT
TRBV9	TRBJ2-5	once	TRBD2	CASSSGLAGVWETQYF	TGTGCCAGCAGCTCCGGACTAGCGGGAGTTTGGGAGACCCAGTACTTC
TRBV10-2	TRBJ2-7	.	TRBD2	CASSEWVLAEAYEQYF	TGCGCCAGCAGTGAGTGGGTACTAGCGGAGGCCTACGAGCAGTACTTC
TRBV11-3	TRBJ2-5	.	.	CASSARASQETQYF	TGTGCCAGCAGCGCACGGGCGAGTCAAGAGACCCAGTACTTC
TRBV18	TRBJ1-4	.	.	CASSARDSNEKLFF	TGTGCCAGCTCAGCCCGGGACTCTAATGAAAAACTGTTTTTT